A selection of T cell receptor beta chains follows, all from one sample in a study of T-cell memory formation after mild COVID-19. TCRdb recomputed calls from the 5' RACE reads with MiXCR, one row per CDR3 protein. The sample yields approximately 290,000 distinct CDR3 sequences, approximately 20% seen once. The source material was PBMCs or a T cell subset sorted from them (not recorded which). The receptors stem from a young man who had mild COVID-19 (a few samples of this study predate the infection). Cell type and time point are not known. Each CDR3 is given with its conserved first and last residue. The order of the fields is CDR3 length, D gene, J gene, clone size, V gene, CDR3 protein, CDR3 DNA. A D gene is named only where the DNA matches it firmly. Rows give clone size only sometimes, using once, few, many, or a class for an expanded clone.

len: 17; d_gene: TRBD2; j_gene: TRBJ2-5; abundance: -; v_gene: TRBV3-1; CDR3aa: CASSQGFGGTRRETQYF; CDR3nt: TGTGCCAGCAGCCAAGGTTTCGGCGGGACTAGACGCGAGACCCAGTACTTC
len: 14; d_gene: -; j_gene: TRBJ1-2; abundance: few; v_gene: TRBV24-1; CDR3aa: CATSDGRGLGGYTF; CDR3nt: TGTGCCACCAGTGATGGAAGGGGGTTAGGTGGCTACACCTTC
len: 19; d_gene: TRBD2; j_gene: TRBJ2-1; abundance: -; v_gene: TRBV11-2; CDR3aa: CASSLEASGGLSSYNEQFF; CDR3nt: TGTGCCAGCAGCTTAGAGGCTAGCGGGGGCCTTAGCTCCTACAATGAGCAGTTCTTC
len: 16; d_gene: -; j_gene: TRBJ2-1; abundance: -; v_gene: TRBV5-6; CDR3aa: CASSFGLGSTYNEQFF; CDR3nt: TGTGCCAGCAGCTTTGGGTTGGGGTCGACTTACAATGAGCAGTTCTTC
len: 15; d_gene: TRBD2; j_gene: TRBJ2-7; abundance: few; v_gene: TRBV5-5; CDR3aa: CASSVLAGYSYEQYF; CDR3nt: TGTGCCAGCAGCGTCCTAGCGGGGTATTCCTACGAGCAGTACTTC
len: 11; d_gene: -; j_gene: TRBJ2-7; abundance: few; v_gene: TRBV29-1; CDR3aa: CSVRGPYEQYF; CDR3nt: TGCAGCGTTCGGGGGCCCTACGAGCAGTACTTC
len: 14; d_gene: -; j_gene: TRBJ1-1; abundance: -; v_gene: TRBV27; CDR3aa: CASSWGTQNTEAFF; CDR3nt: TGTGCCAGCAGTTGGGGGACACAGAACACTGAAGCTTTCTTT
len: 13; d_gene: -; j_gene: TRBJ1-1; abundance: -; v_gene: TRBV6-5; CDR3aa: CASRRQENTEAFF; CDR3nt: TGTGCCAGCAGGCGACAGGAGAACACTGAAGCTTTCTTT
len: 14; d_gene: TRBD1; j_gene: TRBJ1-6; abundance: -; v_gene: TRBV6-5; CDR3aa: CASSGGQGRSLLHF; CDR3nt: TGTGCCAGCAGTGGGGGACAGGGGAGGTCACTCCTCCACTTT
len: 13; d_gene: -; j_gene: TRBJ1-1; abundance: -; v_gene: TRBV6-6; CDR3aa: CATWRAGNTEAFF; CDR3nt: TGTGCCACCTGGCGTGCAGGGAACACTGAAGCTTTCTTT
len: 16; d_gene: -; j_gene: TRBJ1-5; abundance: few; v_gene: TRBV12-3/TRBV12-4; CDR3aa: CASSEGGASPNQPQHF; CDR3nt: TGTGCCAGCAGTGAGGGGGGGGCTAGTCCAAATCAGCCCCAGCATTTT
len: 14; d_gene: -; j_gene: TRBJ2-7; abundance: -; v_gene: TRBV7-9; CDR3aa: CASSFVGGAGEQYF; CDR3nt: TGTGCCAGCAGCTTCGTAGGGGGGGCTGGGGAGCAGTACTTC
len: 18; d_gene: TRBD1; j_gene: TRBJ1-4; abundance: few; v_gene: TRBV4-1; CDR3aa: CASSQSGVAGQVREKLFF; CDR3nt: TGCGCCAGCAGCCAAAGTGGAGTTGCGGGACAGGTTCGGGAAAAACTGTTTTTT
len: 14; d_gene: TRBD1; j_gene: TRBJ2-1; abundance: once; v_gene: TRBV28; CDR3aa: CASRLGTGHNEQFF; CDR3nt: TGTGCCAGCAGATTGGGGACAGGGCACAATGAGCAGTTCTTC
len: 14; d_gene: TRBD1; j_gene: TRBJ2-7; abundance: few; v_gene: TRBV2; CDR3aa: CASRWDRGTYEQYF; CDR3nt: TGTGCCAGCAGATGGGACAGGGGGACCTACGAGCAGTACTTC
len: 13; d_gene: -; j_gene: TRBJ2-5; abundance: few; v_gene: TRBV11-2; CDR3aa: CASSFETKETQYF; CDR3nt: TGTGCCAGCAGCTTCGAGACTAAAGAGACCCAGTACTTC
len: 11; d_gene: -; j_gene: TRBJ1-1; abundance: -; v_gene: TRBV6-2/TRBV6-3; CDR3aa: CASWFLGEAFF; CDR3nt: TGTGCCAGCTGGTTCTTGGGTGAAGCTTTCTTT
len: 13; d_gene: -; j_gene: TRBJ1-5; abundance: -; v_gene: TRBV10-3; CDR3aa: CAIKRGDNQPQHF; CDR3nt: TGTGCCATCAAGAGGGGTGACAATCAGCCCCAGCATTTT
len: 16; d_gene: -; j_gene: TRBJ2-5; abundance: few; v_gene: TRBV20-1; CDR3aa: CSARGVGGGHQETQYF; CDR3nt: TGCAGTGCTAGGGGGGTCGGTGGGGGACACCAAGAGACCCAGTACTTC
len: 15; d_gene: TRBD2; j_gene: TRBJ2-1; abundance: -; v_gene: TRBV7-6; CDR3aa: CASSLVYRAGGEQFF; CDR3nt: TGTGCCAGCAGCTTAGTGTACAGGGCGGGAGGTGAGCAGTTCTTC
len: 16; d_gene: TRBD1; j_gene: TRBJ1-1; abundance: -; v_gene: TRBV24-1; CDR3aa: CATSDWSGGQEGKAFF; CDR3nt: TGTGCCACCAGTGATTGGTCCGGTGGACAGGAGGGGAAGGCTTTCTTT
len: 15; d_gene: TRBD2; j_gene: TRBJ2-7; abundance: few; v_gene: TRBV3-1; CDR3aa: CASSQPRDYTYEQYF; CDR3nt: TGTGCCAGCAGCCAACCCCGGGACTACACCTACGAGCAGTACTTC
len: 13; d_gene: -; j_gene: TRBJ2-3; abundance: few; v_gene: TRBV4-3; CDR3aa: CASSQSSTDTQYF; CDR3nt: TGCGCCAGCAGCCAAAGTAGCACAGATACGCAGTATTTT
len: 16; d_gene: -; j_gene: TRBJ2-1; abundance: many; v_gene: TRBV5-1; CDR3aa: CASSSYGTESGNEQFF; CDR3nt: TGCGCCAGCAGCTCCTACGGGACGGAGAGTGGCAATGAGCAGTTCTTC
len: 11; d_gene: -; j_gene: TRBJ2-5; abundance: few; v_gene: TRBV12-3/TRBV12-4; CDR3aa: CASTQGAAHSF; CDR3nt: TGTGCCAGCACTCAGGGAGCAGCTCACAGCTTC
len: 13; d_gene: -; j_gene: TRBJ1-5; abundance: many; v_gene: TRBV4-1; CDR3aa: CASSQGRDQPQHF; CDR3nt: TGCGCCAGCAGCCAAGGACGGGATCAGCCCCAGCATTTT
len: 15; d_gene: TRBD1; j_gene: TRBJ1-5; abundance: -; v_gene: TRBV7-2; CDR3aa: CASSLLAGGAQPQHF; CDR3nt: TGTGCCAGCAGCTTACTCGCAGGGGGTGCTCAGCCCCAGCATTTT
len: 13; d_gene: -; j_gene: TRBJ2-1; abundance: -; v_gene: TRBV7-9; CDR3aa: CASSRVNRNEQFF; CDR3nt: TGTGCCAGCAGCCGGGTCAACAGGAATGAGCAGTTCTTC
len: 15; d_gene: -; j_gene: TRBJ2-3; abundance: -; v_gene: TRBV7-2; CDR3aa: CASSFQGGFTDTQYF; CDR3nt: TGTGCCAGCAGCTTTCAGGGCGGATTCACAGATACGCAGTATTTT
len: 14; d_gene: -; j_gene: TRBJ2-7; abundance: -; v_gene: TRBV5-6; CDR3aa: CAMGPGLLSCEQYF; CDR3nt: TGTGCCATGGGCCCCGGACTCCTCTCCTGCGAGCAGTACTTC
len: 15; d_gene: -; j_gene: TRBJ1-1; abundance: -; v_gene: TRBV27; CDR3aa: CASSNRAGTPTEAFF; CDR3nt: TGTGCCAGCAGTAACCGAGCCGGGACACCCACTGAAGCTTTCTTT
len: 15; d_gene: TRBD1; j_gene: TRBJ1-2; abundance: -; v_gene: TRBV5-1; CDR3aa: CASRQDPGQAPGYTF; CDR3nt: TGCGCCAGCAGACAAGATCCGGGACAGGCGCCGGGCTACACCTTC